The text below deals with one T cell receptor (beta chain). With V trimmed by 2 bases and J by 8 bases, 8 bases remained unmatched. Germline V gene lookup returns CDR1 LNHNV and CDR2 YYDKDF (reference sequence). This CDR3 spans 16 amino acids. This record belongs to a study of OX40 agonist ivuxolimab in advanced cancers. Repertoires were generated with immunoSEQ multiplex PCR, while TCRdb's copy carries only in-frame clones and drops some. The table lists tens of thousands of clones, roughly nine tenths of them singletons. The chain uses TRBV15 and TRBJ2-1, with 11 bases aligning to TRBD2. Source: CD4+ or CD8+ T cells sorted from blood, taken in a trial of the OX40 agonist ivuxolimab. The receptor was derived from an adult with an advanced solid tumor such as melanoma, head and neck, liver or kidney cancer. The CDR3 loop reads CATSRSSSGRMDEQFF. The CDR3 DNA is TGTGCCACCAGCAGATCCTCTAGCGGGAGGATGGATGAGCAGTTCTTC.